What follows are 13 T cell receptor beta chains derived from one specimen sequenced in a study of T cell responses to AZD1222 COVID-19 vaccine. Method: immunoSEQ multiplex PCR; TCRdb's copy keeps in-frame clones and lacks some. Seen here are roughly 50,000 clones, more than 80% observed once, and the top ten hold around 2%. The starting material was peripheral blood, obtained on day 0 of AZD1222 vaccination. These receptors all come from an adult in good health.

This chain uses TRBV6-1 with TRBJ2-3; 7 bases align to TRBD2. V dropped 2 bases and J dropped 0; count of bases not matched to a gene: 2. Germline V gene sequence: CDR1 MNHNS, CDR2 SASEGT. This CDR3 has 15 residues. CDR3 nucleotides: TGTGCCAGCAGTGAAAGCGGGGCTAGCACAGATACGCAGTATTTT. Its translation is CASSESGASTDTQYF.

As to this clone: One junction end does not reproduce the germline sequence, and a read error may be involved. This chain links TRBV10-3 with TRBJ1-2, with a weak D call TRBD1 (6 bases). CDR3 size: 13 residues. Germline CDR1 ENHRY, CDR2 SYGVKD. The chain's CDR3 is CAISEDSNFGYTF. In DNA, the CDR3 is TGTGCCATCAGCGAGGACAGCAACTTTGGCTACACCTTC.

This chain links TRBV11-2 with TRBJ2-5; D may be TRBD2 (8 bases). Deletions cut 4 bases from V and 3 bases from J, with 24 bases between. The germline V gene has CDR1 SGHAT and CDR2 FQNNGV. CDR3 length: 18 residues. CDR3: CASSSDRRLDSGKETQYF. The CDR3 DNA reads TGTGCCAGCAGCTCGGACAGGCGCCTGGATAGCGGGAAAGAGACCCAGTACTTC.

The chain uses TRBV7-3 and TRBJ2-5; 8 bases are shared with TRBD1. The trim removed 5 bases at V and 5 bases at J, leaving 7 bases unmatched. There are 14 residues in the CDR3. Looked up from germline, CDR1 is SGHTA and CDR2 is FQGTGA. CDR3 sequence reads: CASSPTAGGETQYF. CDR3 DNA sequence: TGTGCCAGCAGCCCAACGGCAGGGGGCGAGACCCAGTACTTC.

V is TRBV3-1 (or the pseudogene TRBV3-2) and J is TRBJ2-7; 9 bases are a match to TRBD1. CDR1 LGHDT and CDR2 YNNKEL come from the germline V gene (reference sequence). With V trimmed by 4 bases and J by 3 bases, 4 bases remained unmatched. This CDR3 region has 14 residues. CDR3 in amino acids: CASSPRTGDYEQYF. The CDR3 DNA sequence: TGTGCCAGCAGCCCCCGGACAGGGGACTACGAGCAGTACTTC.

This rearrangement joins TRBV21-1 to TRBJ2-1; the table's D call of TRBD2 was not tested on the DNA. TRBV21-1 is marked as a pseudogene. The CDR3 covers 15 residues. CDR3 coding DNA: TGTGCCAGCAGCAAGGGACTAGCGGCCTACAATGAGCAGTTCTTC. It is translated as CASSKGLAAYNEQFF.

The chain carries TRBV28 and TRBJ2-1; D could derive from TRBD1 or TRBD2 (5 bases each). The CDR3 runs 15 residues. V lost 6 bases and J lost 4, with 16 bases in between. The germline gives CDR1 MDHEN, CDR2 SYDVKM. Written as DNA, the CDR3 is TGTGCCAGCAGGCGATGGGACGGATCTTACAATGAGCAGTTCTTC. This translates into CASRRWDGSYNEQFF.

V is TRBV29-1 and J is TRBJ2-2, with D perhaps given as TRBD1 or TRBD2 (5 bases each). V was clipped by 7 bases and J by 2 bases, with 11 bases between them. Looked up from germline, CDR1 is SQVTM and CDR2 is ANQGSEA. The CDR3 is 13 residues long. The chain's CDR3 is CSAGTQNTGELFF. CDR3 DNA: TGCAGCGCCGGGACCCAAAACACCGGGGAGCTGTTTTTT.

The J gene is TRBJ2-1, the V gene TRBV30; TRBD2 aligns across 9 bases. Germline lookup yields CDR1 GTSNPN and CDR2 SVGIG (reference sequence). Unmatched junction bases numbered 9, after V lost 8 bases and J lost 4 bases. This CDR3 has 14 amino acids. The CDR3 loop is CATPLAGSYNEQFF. CDR3 bases: TGTGCCACACCTCTAGCGGGGTCATACAATGAGCAGTTCTTC.

The V gene is TRBV10-3, the J gene TRBJ2-3, with 13 positions matching TRBD2. Trimming took 4 bases from V and 4 from J; bases not matched to a gene: 11. Germline V gene data show CDR1 as ENHRY and CDR2 as SYGVKD. The CDR3 consists of 18 residues. The CDR3 DNA sequence: TGTGCCATCAGTGGAATGGGCCGGACTAGCGGGAGCTCAGATACGCAGTATTTT. It specifies CAISGMGRTSGSSDTQYF.

This chain joins TRBV5-8 and TRBJ2-3; D not resolved. This CDR3 is 14 amino acids long. V dropped 7 bases and J dropped 1 base, with 13 bases sitting between them. CDR1 is SGHTS and CDR2 is YDEGEE in the germline V gene. CDR3 loop: CASGTLWGTDTQYF. DNA for the CDR3: TGTGCCAGCGGAACGCTCTGGGGCACAGATACGCAGTATTTT.

The chain uses TRBV2 and TRBJ2-1, with TRBD1 matching over 9 bases. This CDR3 comprises 13 residues. Germline loops: CDR1 SNHLY, CDR2 FYNNEI. V was clipped by 7 bases and J by 9 bases; unmatched bases: 7. The CDR3: CASNGQGKIEQFF. The CDR3 coding sequence is TGTGCCAGCAATGGACAGGGGAAAATTGAGCAGTTCTTC.

The chain carries TRBV5-1 and TRBJ2-1, with TRBD1 matching over 9 bases. The CDR3 totals 13 residues. Germline V gene data show CDR1 as SGHRS and CDR2 as YFSETQ. The junction had 7 bases not matched to a gene; V was cut back by 7 bases and J by 8 bases. The CDR3 loop is CASGDRVSDEQFF. CDR3 coding DNA: TGCGCCAGCGGGGACAGGGTGAGCGATGAGCAGTTCTTC.